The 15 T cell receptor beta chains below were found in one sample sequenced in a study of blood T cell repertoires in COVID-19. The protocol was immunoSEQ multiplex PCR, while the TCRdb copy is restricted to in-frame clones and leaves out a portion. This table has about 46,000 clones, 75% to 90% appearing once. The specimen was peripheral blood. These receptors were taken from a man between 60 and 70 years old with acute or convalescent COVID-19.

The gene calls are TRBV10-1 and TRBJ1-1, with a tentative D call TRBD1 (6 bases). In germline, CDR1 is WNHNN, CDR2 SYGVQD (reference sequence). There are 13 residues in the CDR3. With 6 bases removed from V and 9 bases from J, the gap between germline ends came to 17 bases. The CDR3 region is CASSLDSVGQAFF. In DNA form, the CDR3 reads TGCGCCAGCAGCCTGGACAGCGTCGGACAAGCTTTCTTT.

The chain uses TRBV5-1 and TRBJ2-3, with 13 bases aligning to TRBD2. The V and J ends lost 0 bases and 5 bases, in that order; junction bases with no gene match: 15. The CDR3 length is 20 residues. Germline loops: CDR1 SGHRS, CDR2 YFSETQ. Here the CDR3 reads CASSLGTSGRATWFGDTQYF. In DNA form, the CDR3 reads TGCGCCAGCAGCTTGGGTACTAGCGGGAGGGCCACGTGGTTTGGAGATACGCAGTATTTT.

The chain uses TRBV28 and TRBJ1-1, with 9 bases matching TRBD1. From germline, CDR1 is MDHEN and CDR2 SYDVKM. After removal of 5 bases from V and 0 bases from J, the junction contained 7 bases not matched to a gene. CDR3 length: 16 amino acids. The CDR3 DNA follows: TGTGCCAGCAGTCCCTTCCGGGACAGGGTGAACACTGAAGCTTTCTTT. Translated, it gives CASSPFRDRVNTEAFF. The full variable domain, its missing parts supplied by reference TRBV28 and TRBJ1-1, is DVKVTQSSRYLVKRTGEKVFLECVQDMDHENMFWYRQDPGLGLRLIYFSYDVKMKEKGDIPEGYSVSREKKERFSLILESASTNQTSMYLCASSPFRDRVNTEAFFGQGTRLTVV.

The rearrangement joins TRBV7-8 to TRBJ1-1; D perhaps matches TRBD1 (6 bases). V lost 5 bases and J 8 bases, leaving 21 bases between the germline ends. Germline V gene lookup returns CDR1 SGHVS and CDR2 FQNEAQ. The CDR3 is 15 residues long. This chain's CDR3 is CASSLTSDSLGEAFF. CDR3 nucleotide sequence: TGTGCCAGCAGCCTAACCTCGGACAGTTTGGGCGAAGCTTTCTTT.

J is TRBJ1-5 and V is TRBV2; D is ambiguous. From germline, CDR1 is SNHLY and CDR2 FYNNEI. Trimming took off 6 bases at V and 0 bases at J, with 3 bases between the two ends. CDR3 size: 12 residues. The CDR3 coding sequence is TGTGCCAGCAGGTATAGCAATCAGCCCCAGCATTTT. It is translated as CASRYSNQPQHF. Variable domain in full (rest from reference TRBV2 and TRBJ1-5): EPEVTQTPSHQVTQMGQEVILRCVPISNHLYFYWYRQILGQKVEFLVSFYNNEISEKSEIFDDQFSVERPDGSNFTLKIRSTKLEDSAMYFCASRYSNQPQHFGDGTRLSIL.

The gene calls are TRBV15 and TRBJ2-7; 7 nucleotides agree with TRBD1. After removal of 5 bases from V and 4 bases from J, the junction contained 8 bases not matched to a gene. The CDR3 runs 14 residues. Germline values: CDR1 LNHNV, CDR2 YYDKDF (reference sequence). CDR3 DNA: TGTGCCACCAGCCTAGGGGGCAGCGGTTACGAGCAGTACTTC. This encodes CATSLGGSGYEQYF.

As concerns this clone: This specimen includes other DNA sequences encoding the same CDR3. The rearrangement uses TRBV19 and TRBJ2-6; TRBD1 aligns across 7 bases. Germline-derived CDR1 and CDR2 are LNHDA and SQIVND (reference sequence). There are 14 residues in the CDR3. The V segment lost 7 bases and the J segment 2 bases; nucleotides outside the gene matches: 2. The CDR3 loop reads CASKGGTGANVLTF. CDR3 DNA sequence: TGTGCCAGTAAAGGGGGCACTGGGGCCAACGTCCTGACTTTC. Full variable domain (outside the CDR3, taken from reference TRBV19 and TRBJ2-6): DGGITQSPKYLFRKEGQNVTLSCEQNLNHDAMYWYRQDPGQGLRLIYYSQIVNDFQKGDIAEGYSVSREKKESFPLTVTSAQKNPTAFYLCASKGGTGANVLTFGAGSRLTVL.

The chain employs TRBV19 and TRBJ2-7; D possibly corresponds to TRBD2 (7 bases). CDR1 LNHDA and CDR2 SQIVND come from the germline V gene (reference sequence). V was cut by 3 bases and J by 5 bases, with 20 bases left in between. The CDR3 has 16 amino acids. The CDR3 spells CASSISPLAPGDEQYF. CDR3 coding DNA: TGTGCCAGTAGTATTTCCCCACTAGCGCCAGGGGACGAGCAGTACTTC.

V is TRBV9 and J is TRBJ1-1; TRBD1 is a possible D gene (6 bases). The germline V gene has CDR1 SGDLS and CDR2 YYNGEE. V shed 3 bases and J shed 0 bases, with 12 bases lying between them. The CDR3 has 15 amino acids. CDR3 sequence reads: CASSEGGAMNTEAFF. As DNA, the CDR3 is TGTGCCAGCAGCGAAGGGGGGGCCATGAACACTGAAGCTTTCTTT.

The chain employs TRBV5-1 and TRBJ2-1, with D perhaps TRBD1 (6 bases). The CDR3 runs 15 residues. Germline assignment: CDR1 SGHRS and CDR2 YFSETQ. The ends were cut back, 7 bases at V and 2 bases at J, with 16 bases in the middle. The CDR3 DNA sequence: TGCGCCAGCTCCCCCTTGGACAGCCCCTACAATGAGCAGTTCTTC. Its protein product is CASSPLDSPYNEQFF.

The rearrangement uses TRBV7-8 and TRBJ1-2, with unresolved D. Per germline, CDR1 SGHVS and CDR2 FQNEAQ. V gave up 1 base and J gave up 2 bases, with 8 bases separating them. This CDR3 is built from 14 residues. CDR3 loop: CASSLEISNYGYTF. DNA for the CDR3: TGTGCCAGCAGCTTAGAAATCTCGAACTATGGCTACACCTTC.

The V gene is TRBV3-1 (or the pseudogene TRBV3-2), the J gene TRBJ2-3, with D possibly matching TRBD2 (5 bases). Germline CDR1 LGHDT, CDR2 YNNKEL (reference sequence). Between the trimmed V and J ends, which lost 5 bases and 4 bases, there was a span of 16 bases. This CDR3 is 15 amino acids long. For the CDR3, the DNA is TGTGCCAGCAGCTCCTTAGGACTTGGCCCAGATACGCAGTATTTT. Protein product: CASSSLGLGPDTQYF.

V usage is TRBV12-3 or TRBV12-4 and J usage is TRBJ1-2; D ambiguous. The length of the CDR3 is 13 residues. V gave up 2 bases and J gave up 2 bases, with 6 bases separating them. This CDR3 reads CASSLSGNYGYTF. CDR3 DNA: TGTGCCAGCAGTTTATCGGGGAACTATGGCTACACCTTC.

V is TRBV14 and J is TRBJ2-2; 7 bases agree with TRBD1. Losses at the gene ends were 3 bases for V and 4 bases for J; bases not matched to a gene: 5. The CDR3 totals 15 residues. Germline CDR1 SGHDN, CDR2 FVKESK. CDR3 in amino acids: CASSHLQGVTGELFF. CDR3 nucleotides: TGTGCCAGCAGCCATCTCCAGGGGGTCACCGGGGAGCTGTTTTTT.

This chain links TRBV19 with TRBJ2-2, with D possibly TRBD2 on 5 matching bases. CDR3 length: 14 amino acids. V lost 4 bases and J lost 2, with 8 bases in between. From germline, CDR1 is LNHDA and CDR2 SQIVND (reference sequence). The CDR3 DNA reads TGTGCCAGTAGTAGGACGGGAAACACCGGGGAGCTGTTTTTT. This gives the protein CASSRTGNTGELFF. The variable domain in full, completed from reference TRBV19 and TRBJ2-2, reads DGGITQSPKYLFRKEGQNVTLSCEQNLNHDAMYWYRQDPGQGLRLIYYSQIVNDFQKGDIAEGYSVSREKKESFPLTVTSAQKNPTAFYLCASSRTGNTGELFFGEGSRLTVL.